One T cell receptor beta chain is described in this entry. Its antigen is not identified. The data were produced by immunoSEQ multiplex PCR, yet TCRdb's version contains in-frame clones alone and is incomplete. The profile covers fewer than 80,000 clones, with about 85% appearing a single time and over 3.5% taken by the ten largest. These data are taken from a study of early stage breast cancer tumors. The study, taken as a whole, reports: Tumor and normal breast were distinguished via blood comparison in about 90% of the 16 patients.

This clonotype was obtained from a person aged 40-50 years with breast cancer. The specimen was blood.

The CDR3 DNA sequence: TGTGCCAGCAGCGCCTACAGGGGGCTGGAAGCTTTCTTT. Protein product: CASSAYRGLEAFF. The chain carries TRBV5-6 and TRBJ1-1, with TRBD1 matching 9 bases. V gave up 4 bases and J gave up 8 bases; unmatched junction bases: 6. This CDR3 contains 13 residues. Germline CDR1 and CDR2: SGHDT and YYEEEE. The whole variable domain, remainder taken from reference TRBV5-6 and TRBJ1-1, is DAGVTQSPTHLIKTRGQQVTLRCSPKSGHDTVSWYQQALGQGPQFIFQYYEEEERQRGNFPDRFSGHQFPNYSSELNVNALLLGDSALYLCASSAYRGLEAFFGQGTRLTVV.